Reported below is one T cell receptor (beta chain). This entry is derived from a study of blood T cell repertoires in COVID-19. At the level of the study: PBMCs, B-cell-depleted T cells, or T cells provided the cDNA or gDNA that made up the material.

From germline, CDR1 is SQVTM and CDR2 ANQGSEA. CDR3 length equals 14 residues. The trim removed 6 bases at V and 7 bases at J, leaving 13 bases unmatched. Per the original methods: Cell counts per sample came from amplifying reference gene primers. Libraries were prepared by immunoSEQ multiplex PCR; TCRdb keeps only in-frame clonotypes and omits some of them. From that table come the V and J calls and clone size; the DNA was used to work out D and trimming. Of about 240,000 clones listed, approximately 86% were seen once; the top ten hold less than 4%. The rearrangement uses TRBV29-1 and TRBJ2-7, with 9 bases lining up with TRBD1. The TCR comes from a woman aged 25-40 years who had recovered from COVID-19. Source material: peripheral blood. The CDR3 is CSVGDREPLGEQYF. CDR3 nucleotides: TGCAGCGTCGGGGACAGGGAACCTTTGGGGGAGCAGTACTTC.